This paragraph covers one T cell receptor (beta chain) sequence. This clonotype was detected ten times or more. No antigen is known for it. Per-nucleotide qualities are absent, and no much larger clonotype sits a single base away. This sample is part of a study of CD8 T cells in ankylosing spondylitis (dated by TCRdb to about 2017). Study-wide context: To find TCR variants linked to disease, the study profiled T cell receptor beta repertoires in ankylosing spondylitis patients and healthy donors. The full study cohort comprised about 24 ankylosing spondylitis patients and roughly 110 healthy donors. Peripheral blood samples were taken, and synovial fluid was additionally collected from ankylosing spondylitis patients. Paper-wide results and their limitations: Significant enrichment of the disease-linked clones was reported in matched synovial fluid samples from ankylosing spondylitis patients. Blood from ankylosing spondylitis patients appeared to be characterized by a TCR beta motif made up of under ten highly homologous amino acid variants. The disease-linked clones had a CD8+ phenotype and were found at relatively low frequencies in peripheral blood. Some TCR beta motif variants had previously been reported in synovial fluid and blood of reactive arthritis patients, which suggested common disease-initiation mechanisms.

The sequencer listed for this sample is Illumina HiSeq 2500. Quantitative 5'-RACE with molecular barcodes was used to prepare TCR beta libraries. On the authors' methods: A new computational method based on a probabilistic model of VDJ rearrangement was used to identify disease-linked TCR variants. TCRdb reanalyzed the raw reads on its own, using fastp at Q25 for trimming and MiXCR for clone calling, and kept in-frame beta chains. Rows with a matching CDR3 protein are joined into one entry that keeps the most common DNA and genes. What appears here as the V and J calls and clone size reflects TCRdb's work, not the paper's. Across this sample there are fewer than 400,000 distinct CDR3 sequences, with roughly 8% seen only once. 13% to 15% of the sample goes to the ten largest clones. Sequences DFQATT (CDR1) and SNEGSKA (CDR2) are obtained from the germline V gene (reference sequence). Reading from cysteine to phenylalanine, the CDR3 counts 17 amino acids. Left in the record is the CDR3 DNA by itself, 51 bases read in frame from the first base. V is cut by 6 bases and J by 4 bases, and the space between the germline ends is 26 bases.

Sequenced material: blood, either unsorted or a sorted T cell fraction (not recorded which). This TCR came from a male donor with ankylosing spondylitis. The V and J genes are TRBV20-1 and TRBJ2-3; 6 matching bases give a weak D call of TRBD2. The DNA sequence follows: TGCAGTGCGATAAACCCCCCCGGGACTTTTTTTTCAGATACGCAGTATTTT. The translation is CSAINPPGTFFSDTQYF.